Below are 24 T cell receptor beta chains sequenced from a single sample in a study of cytomegalovirus exposure and HLA in healthy donors. The primer mix had 60 Vbeta and 13 Jbeta primers. Produced via immunoSEQ multiplex PCR; TCRdb's table is partial and in-frame only. Of about 140,000 clones in the sample, approximately 86% were seen once. The sample taken for sequencing was PBMCs. The receptors come from a woman in her thirties or forties in good health and CMV-seronegative.

This rearrangement joins TRBV7-9 to TRBJ2-7, with 8 bases lining up with TRBD2. The CDR3 runs 16 residues. The germline CDR1 and CDR2 sequences are SEHNR and FQNEAQ (reference sequence). The ends lost 5 bases at V and 9 bases at J; junction bases unmatched: 18. In DNA, the CDR3 is TGTGCCAGCAGCCCCCCACCTATCGGGAGGGAGGTGGGGCAGTACTTC. As protein: CASSPPPIGREVGQYF. The full variable domain, its missing parts supplied by reference TRBV7-9 and TRBJ2-7, is DTGVSQNPRHKITKRGQNVTFRCDPISEHNRLYWYRQTLGQGPEFLTYFQNEAQLEKSRLLSDRFSAERPKGSFSTLEIQRTEQGDSAMYLCASSPPPIGREVGQYFGPGTRLTVT.

The chain employs TRBV21-1 and TRBJ1-1; the table's D gene call, TRBD1, was not cross checked with the DNA. TRBV21-1 constitutes a pseudogene. There are 12 residues in the CDR3. CDR3 nucleotide sequence: TGTGCCAGCAGCAAAGTTCTCAGTGAAGCTTTCTTT. Its translation is CASSKVLSEAFF.

The chain uses TRBV4-1 and TRBJ2-5; 11 bases line up with TRBD1. The end of the DNA aligns better with TRBJ2-7, so the J call may be wrong. This CDR3 contains 15 residues. Germline V gives CDR1 MGHRA, CDR2 YSYEKL. The CDR3, as DNA: TGCGCCAGCAGCTCGGGACAGGGGGTGGGTTACGAGCAGTACTTC. This translates into CASSSGQGVGYEQYF.

The rearrangement joins TRBV7-2 to TRBJ2-1; D is perhaps TRBD1 (5 bases). CDR3 size: 12 residues. The V and J ends lost 5 bases and 10 bases respectively, with 12 bases between them. The germline gives CDR1 SGHTA, CDR2 FQGNSA. CDR3 in amino acids: CASSHRGHEQFF. The CDR3 DNA is TGTGCCAGCAGCCACAGAGGACACGAGCAGTTCTTC.

This chain links TRBV28 with TRBJ2-7, with 12 bases aligning to TRBD2. This CDR3 region has 15 residues. Germline-derived CDR1 and CDR2 are MDHEN and SYDVKM. After removal of 6 bases from V and 3 bases from J, the junction contained 6 bases not matched to a gene. The CDR3 here is CASSPASGGDYEQYF. The CDR3 DNA reads TGTGCCAGCAGCCCTGCTAGCGGGGGGGACTACGAGCAGTACTTC. Looking up the rest from reference TRBV28 and TRBJ2-7 gives the full variable domain: DVKVTQSSRYLVKRTGEKVFLECVQDMDHENMFWYRQDPGLGLRLIYFSYDVKMKEKGDIPEGYSVSREKKERFSLILESASTNQTSMYLCASSPASGGDYEQYFGPGTRLTVT.

This clone occurred a few times. The chain has TRBV7-3 and TRBJ2-6; TRBD1 is a possible D gene (5 bases). The CDR3 covers 15 residues. Germline V lookup: CDR1 SGHTA, CDR2 FQGTGA. The V end lost 5 bases, the J end lost 1 base, and 9 bases lay between the germline ends. The CDR3 region has the DNA TGTGCCAGCAGCCCTCAGGGATCTGGGGCCAACGTCCTGACTTTC. Translation: CASSPQGSGANVLTF.

The rearrangement uses TRBV10-3 and TRBJ2-7, with 9 bases that match TRBD1. After removal of 5 bases from V and 2 bases from J, the junction contained 10 bases not matched to a gene. CDR3 length equals 16 residues. Germline loops: CDR1 ENHRY, CDR2 SYGVKD. CDR3 region: CAISPLTGGDPYEQYF. The CDR3 DNA follows: TGTGCCATCAGTCCACTTACAGGGGGCGACCCCTACGAGCAGTACTTC.

The chain couples TRBV5-1 to TRBJ1-1; D is undetermined. The CDR3 contains 14 residues. Trimming left V 4 bases short and J 3 bases short, with 13 bases between. Germline V CDR1 and CDR2: SGHRS, YFSETQ. This chain's CDR3 is CASSGSEAYTEAFF. CDR3 coding DNA: TGCGCCAGCAGCGGCTCAGAGGCTTACACTGAAGCTTTCTTT.

This chain joins TRBV5-4 and TRBJ2-1; 7 bases map to TRBD1. Germline CDR1 and CDR2: SGHNT and YYREEE (reference sequence). This CDR3 contains 15 residues. V dropped 3 bases and J dropped 6; count of bases not matched to a gene: 9. CDR3 sequence (DNA): TGTGCCAGCAGCTCGAATACTTACAGGGGCAATGAGCAGTTCTTC. The encoded protein is CASSSNTYRGNEQFF.

This sequence joins TRBV2 and TRBJ1-3; D gene uncertain. This CDR3 comprises 13 residues. Germline V gives CDR1 SNHLY, CDR2 FYNNEI. The germline V and J ends were trimmed by 4 bases and 4 bases, with 8 bases remaining between them. The CDR3 loop reads CASSAGGGNTIYF. For the CDR3, the DNA is TGTGCCAGCAGTGCGGGAGGGGGAAACACCATATATTTT.

The chain employs TRBV19 and TRBJ2-3; possibly TRBD2 for D (5 bases). V lost 1 base, J lost 0 bases, and 8 bases lay in between. The CDR3 totals 15 residues. Germline-derived CDR1 and CDR2 are LNHDA and SQIVND (reference sequence). The CDR3 reads CASSIAEVSTDTQYF. The CDR3 DNA reads TGTGCCAGTAGTATAGCGGAGGTTAGCACAGATACGCAGTATTTT.

A word on this clone: This sample also contains other DNA sequences that code for the same CDR3. V gene TRBV27 combines with J gene TRBJ2-5; the D gene is possibly TRBD1 (5 bases). The CDR3 loop spans 11 amino acids. Germline assignment: CDR1 MNHEY and CDR2 SMNVEV (reference sequence). V dropped 5 bases and J dropped 4 bases, with 5 bases sitting between them. Here the CDR3 reads CASSQGETQYF. In DNA, the CDR3 is TGTGCCAGCAGTCAGGGAGAGACCCAGTACTTC.

The chain couples TRBV7-9 to TRBJ2-1, with 7 bases fitting TRBD2. The CDR3 loop spans 14 amino acids. Germline loops: CDR1 SEHNR, CDR2 FQNEAQ (reference sequence). Unmatched junction bases numbered 5, after V lost 4 bases and J lost 5 bases. The CDR3 reads CASSSQAGHNEQFF. DNA for the CDR3: TGTGCCAGCAGCTCCCAAGCGGGACACAATGAGCAGTTCTTC. Together with reference TRBV7-9 and TRBJ2-1, the CDR3 gives the full variable domain: DTGVSQNPRHKITKRGQNVTFRCDPISEHNRLYWYRQTLGQGPEFLTYFQNEAQLEKSRLLSDRFSAERPKGSFSTLEIQRTEQGDSAMYLCASSSQAGHNEQFFGPGTRLTVL.

This rearrangement joins TRBV10-1 to TRBJ2-5, with TRBD2 matching over 10 bases. Germline V gene sequence: CDR1 WNHNN, CDR2 SYGVQD (reference sequence). Trimming at V came to 5 bases and at J to 1 base, leaving 7 bases not matched to a gene. The CDR3 runs to 16 residues. The CDR3, as DNA: TGCGCCAGCAGTACGGGGGGACTAGCGAGCCAAGAGACCCAGTACTTC. Its translation: CASSTGGLASQETQYF.

This clone appeared a single time. This chain connects TRBV7-6 to TRBJ2-2, with D uncertain. Germline V gene sequence: CDR1 SGHVS, CDR2 FNYEAQ. CDR3 length: 14 amino acids. Trimming pared 5 bases from V and 0 bases from J, leaving 7 bases between. The CDR3 spells CASSQTTNTGELFF. CDR3 sequence (DNA): TGTGCCAGCAGCCAAACAACGAACACCGGGGAGCTGTTTTTT.

This clone was seen only once. The chain recombines TRBV10-2 with TRBJ2-1, with TRBD2 matching 9 bases. Trimming removed 6 bases from V and 9 bases from J; junction bases left unmatched: 24. Germline V CDR1 and CDR2: WSHSY, SAAADI. This CDR3 contains 19 residues. CDR3 DNA: TGCGCCAGCAGAGCAGTGGGGTTCGGTAGTAGCGGGAGTTTGGGTGAGCAGTTCTTC. It specifies CASRAVGFGSSGSLGEQFF.

As to this clone: At the DNA level, this CDR3 is encoded by other sequences in the same sample as well. V usage is TRBV5-1 and J usage is TRBJ2-3; D is ambiguous. CDR1 is SGHRS and CDR2 is YFSETQ in the germline V gene. Trimming took 0 bases from V and 0 from J, leaving 5 bases between them. The CDR3 length is 14 residues. This chain's CDR3 is CASSLGQSTDTQYF. The CDR3, as DNA: TGCGCCAGCAGCTTGGGGCAGAGCACAGATACGCAGTATTTT.

The rearrangement joins TRBV28 to TRBJ2-2, with TRBD2 as a possible D gene (9 bases). CDR1 and CDR2 from the germline V gene are MDHEN and SYDVKM. This CDR3 has 17 amino acids. V was cut by 6 bases and J by 6 bases, with 23 bases left in between. This CDR3 is CASRGQGRGRAAGELFF. The DNA for the CDR3 is TGTGCCAGCAGAGGACAGGGCCGCGGGAGGGCCGCCGGGGAGCTGTTTTTT.

Details on this clone: The sample contains more than one DNA sequence encoding this CDR3. This chain links TRBV18 with TRBJ2-1; 8 bases line up with TRBD2. The V gene end was trimmed by 3 bases and the J gene end by 2 bases; junction bases not matched to a gene: 6. This CDR3 is 16 amino acids long. CDR1 and CDR2 (germline): KGHSH, LQKENI. CDR3: CASSPPPAGAYNEQFF. The CDR3 DNA sequence: TGTGCCAGCTCACCCCCACCAGCGGGGGCCTACAATGAGCAGTTCTTC. The complete variable domain, with remaining parts taken from reference TRBV18 and TRBJ2-1, reads NAGVMQNPRHLVRRRGQEARLRCSPMKGHSHVYWYRQLPEEGLKFMVYLQKENIIDESGMPKERFSAEFPKEGPSILRIQQVVRGDSAAYFCASSPPPAGAYNEQFFGPGTRLTVL.

The rearrangement links TRBV7-9 to TRBJ2-1; D possibly corresponds to TRBD2 (6 bases). CDR3 length: 15 amino acids. V lost 2 bases to trimming and J lost 8 bases, with 16 bases between them. CDR1 and CDR2 from the germline V gene are SEHNR and FQNEAQ (reference sequence). The CDR3 reads CASSLRSSVGDEQFF. In DNA form, the CDR3 reads TGTGCCAGCAGCTTAAGGTCTAGCGTTGGCGATGAGCAGTTCTTC. The complete variable domain, with remaining parts taken from reference TRBV7-9 and TRBJ2-1, reads DTGVSQNPRHKITKRGQNVTFRCDPISEHNRLYWYRQTLGQGPEFLTYFQNEAQLEKSRLLSDRFSAERPKGSFSTLEIQRTEQGDSAMYLCASSLRSSVGDEQFFGPGTRLTVL.

The chain uses TRBV9 and TRBJ2-7; 7 bases are shared with TRBD2. Germline loops: CDR1 SGDLS, CDR2 YYNGEE. The CDR3 has 14 residues. Unmatched junction bases numbered 2, after V lost 0 bases and J lost 2 bases. Here the CDR3 reads CASSVGGRTYEQYF. In nucleotides, the CDR3 is TGTGCCAGCAGCGTAGGCGGGAGAACCTACGAGCAGTACTTC.

This chain joins TRBV19 and TRBJ2-7, with TRBD1 as a possible D gene (6 bases). This CDR3 has 14 amino acids. Germline V gene data show CDR1 as LNHDA and CDR2 as SQIVND (reference sequence). V was trimmed by 2 bases and J by 0 bases, leaving 8 bases between them. The CDR3 region is CASSIRTASYEQYF. The CDR3 region has the DNA TGTGCCAGTAGTATAAGGACAGCCTCCTACGAGCAGTACTTC.

The chain employs TRBV23-1 and TRBJ2-7; 11 nucleotides agree with TRBD2. TRBV23-1 is known as an ORF, though its function is uncertain. Trimming took 2 bases from V and 3 from J; bases not matched to a gene: 3. This CDR3 is 15 amino acids long. CDR3 amino acids: CASSQTLAGVYEQYF. The CDR3 nucleotides are TGCGCCAGCAGTCAAACACTAGCGGGGGTCTACGAGCAGTACTTC.

The chain employs TRBV4-1 and TRBJ2-3, with 7 bases matching TRBD2. In germline, CDR1 is MGHRA, CDR2 YSYEKL. Trimming cost V 1 base and J 4 bases; bases outside gene matches: 8. There are 16 residues in the CDR3. The CDR3 DNA reads as TGCGCCAGCAGCCAAGGACGCGGGAGAGGAGCAGATACGCAGTATTTT. Its translation: CASSQGRGRGADTQYF.